This TCR beta chain appears in the sequencing data of a study of CD8+ T cells in alopecia areata (dated by TCRdb to between 2017 and 2018). Background for the entire study: Treated patients were enrolled in an open-label pilot trial of oral tofacitinib at 5 to 10 mg twice daily for moderate-to-severe alopecia areata. Patients stayed on tofacitinib for 6 to 18 months and then had 6 months of follow-up off drug so that delayed response and recurrence could be assessed. High-throughput TCRbeta sequencing was used to examine T cell clonal expansion in alopecia areata in both the C3H/HeJ mouse model and human patients. In humans, TCRbeta sequencing was performed on scalp tissue and on sorted CD4+ and CD8+ peripheral blood T cells from healthy controls and from patients with patchy or totalis/universalis alopecia areata. Patients on tofacitinib were biopsied at baseline and after 4 and 24 weeks of treatment, and several of the patients also had a later scalp biopsy. Scalp clonality was compared among normal scalp (n=4), patchy alopecia areata scalp (n=8), and alopecia totalis/universalis scalp (n=8). RNA was obtained with the PAXgene miRNA kit for fixed scalp, the miRNeasy kit for PBMCs, and the RNeasy kit for mouse skin. Amplification of TCRbeta CDR3 regions was done by immunoSEQ multiplex PCR using 35 Vbeta forward primers and 13 Jbeta reverse primers. Overall study outcomes, separate from this receptor: Lesional scalp, especially in alopecia totalis/universalis, showed higher clonality and more expanded CD8+ clones than normal scalp, suggesting antigenic drive. Unlike mouse skin, which is dominated by gammadelta T cells, normal human skin has resident alphabeta T cells that are also sequenced, and this complicates analysis of the scalp TCR repertoire. Shared TCR sequences between patients were less evident than in mice, which may be partly attributable to HLA diversity in the patient population.

The library relied on the immunoSEQ multiplex PCR assay. RNA was extracted from all samples and reverse transcribed into cDNA, which served as template for TCR sequencing. First-strand cDNA was synthesized with SuperScript III using a 2:1 mix of oligo-dT and random hexamers. Amplification bias was assessed with a synthetic immune receptor repertoire, and residual bias was removed computationally. Regarding the original processing steps: After raw reads were preprocessed to remove errors, the CDR3 was defined following IMGT conventions as running from the conserved cysteine to phenylalanine. To get clonality, Shannon entropy was normalized by log2 of the number of productive unique TCRs and the result was subtracted from 1. Scalp TCRbeta sequences were cross-referenced with sorted blood CD4 and CD8 repertoires so that the CD4 or CD8 identity of scalp clones could be inferred. This is the immuneACCESS table as TCRdb keeps it, with only in-frame sequences that have V and J called. A part of the clones is gone; compared with another copy, unresolved V genes explain less than half, and the rest is unexplained. From that table come the V and J calls and clone size; the DNA was used to work out D and trimming. This sample lists more than 75,000 clones; about 40% were detected once. The ten largest clones take up about 1.2% of the sample.

Peripheral blood and lesional scalp punch biopsies were obtained from patients with alopecia areata. PBMCs were isolated by density centrifugation and stained for CD3, CD4 and CD8, after which CD4+ and CD8+ T cells were sorted on a FACSAria. From a lookup of the germline V gene, CDR1 and CDR2 are KGHSH and LQKENI. Measured from the cysteine to the phenylalanine, the CDR3 is 14 residues long. Only the CDR3 portion is preserved as DNA: 42 bases, with reading frame beginning at the first base. V is pruned by 3 bases and J by 11 bases, leaving 6 bases of the junction without a gene match. Regarding this clone: Its antigen target is currently unknown. No much larger clonotype is one base removed from it; base qualities were not supplied.

Recombination linked TRBV18 to TRBJ1-6; TRBD1 fits 8 bases in the junction. This TCR derives from a human donor with alopecia areata. The sample comprised CD4+ T cells sorted from blood. The CDR3 protein: CASSPGQGPPPLHF. The nucleotide sequence is given as TGTGCCAGCTCACCCGGACAGGGCCCACCACCCCTCCACTTT.